These T cell receptor beta chains were read from a single sample in a study of blood T cells in healthy people across ages. A single record per CDR3 protein comes from TCRdb applying MiXCR to the 5' RACE reads. The top ten clones hold 3% of a sample with around 800,000 distinct CDR3 sequences, roughly 25% of them seen once. These same data were also listed under a study on T cells of mothers and their children.

Sequenced input: blood. The receptors here all came from a boy between 5 and 17 years old in good health. The conserved cysteine and the conserved F or W are not part of the CDR3 here.

TRBV5-1 ASSLRPDVANVLT
TRBV20-1 SASPQGFSGANVLT
TRBV2 ASSAGYGTDTQY
TRBV5-1 ASSLPGTSGATTDTQY
TRBV5-1 ASSPRRGANVLT
TRBV29-1 SVEAGSKNEQF
TRBV6-1 ASSEWGTTGELF
TRBV12-5 ASGSPLAGSYNEQF
TRBV6-5 ASSYALGTLYNEQF
TRBV27 ASRGLAGGPGANVLT
TRBV20-1 SAREQGAREKLF
TRBV5-1 ASSFGLAGATGETQY
TRBV3-1 ASSLRDSRLETQY
TRBV5-1 ASSPWTGGLTLDTEAF
TRBV20-1 SARMTSIDEQY
TRBV12-3/TRBV12-4 ASSLGLAGGKYEQY
TRBV12-3/TRBV12-4 ASSLLMGQPQH
TRBV10-3 AIRPQGGAGNNTGELF
TRBV5-1 VSSPSIVGGGETQY
TRBV13 ASSLGWPGQSMNTEAF
TRBV20-1 SATYRRSSYEQY
TRBV12-3/TRBV12-4 ASSSWGLANYGYT
TRBV2 ASSDLGTGVLADTQY
TRBV7-2 ASSSRARAYGYT
TRBV5-1 ASSLEMGRPSYEQY
TRBV29-1 SVENTGMNTEAF
TRBV14 ASSQEIGISSYEQY
TRBV5-1 ASKGTGSYEQY
TRBV20-1 SARATGGVYEQY
TRBV3-1 ASSQGSGTGSSGELF
TRBV5-1 ASSDGTSGGAPDTQY
TRBV3-1 ASSQGAGGEQPQH
TRBV29-1 SVGKGSPEAF
TRBV12-3/TRBV12-4 ASTPGKGFAGELF
TRBV7-8 ASSLRHIAGHGEQY
TRBV7-9 ASNPARGTGGTEAF
TRBV6-2/TRBV6-3 ASSYGVRDGYT
TRBV5-1 ASSLAGTAQSSYNEQF
TRBV12-3/TRBV12-4 ASSLARGRIYGYT
TRBV20-1 SASNQLTGFPETQY
TRBV7-9 ASSRRGGLGTDTQY
TRBV11-2 ASSSFNTDTQY
TRBV7-3 ASSSPRDRGGVSSTEAF
TRBV4-2 ASSQDPPSGGAYNEQF
TRBV9 ASSVRERGNTGELF